This TCR beta chain was captured by sequencing in a study of vaccination effects on CD4 cells after COVID-19. Here immunoSEQ multiplex PCR was the method, and the copy in TCRdb shows in-frame clones only, minus some. The sample contains about 64,000 clones, 72% of which appear only once. The culture ran for nine to ten days, and then CD4+ T cells were isolated. PCR-confirmed SARS-CoV-2 infection occurred in the person between March and December 2020. A half-volume exchange with IL-2 medium occurred on days 3 and 7. In regard to this clone: What it binds is not known.

CDR3 size: 14 residues. Trimming cost V 1 base and J 4 bases, with 10 bases left between them. The germline CDR1 and CDR2 sequences are SGHTA and FQGNSA. The material was CD4+ T cells from PBMCs cultured without peptide, obtained before COVID-19 vaccination. The clonotype comes from a human donor who had a prior SARS-CoV-2 infection. This sequence joins TRBV7-2 and TRBJ1-2, with D perhaps matching TRBD1 (5 bases). DNA of the CDR3: TGTGCCAGCAGCTTAGAATTGGGGGGCTATGGCTACACCTTC. Its protein product is CASSLELGGYGYTF. Filled out from reference TRBV7-2 and TRBJ1-2, the complete variable domain reads GAGVSQSPSNKVTEKGKDVELRCDPISGHTALYWYRQSLGQGLEFLIYFQGNSAPDKSGLPSDRFSAERTGGSVSTLTIQRTQQEDSAVYLCASSLELGGYGYTFGSGTRLTVV.